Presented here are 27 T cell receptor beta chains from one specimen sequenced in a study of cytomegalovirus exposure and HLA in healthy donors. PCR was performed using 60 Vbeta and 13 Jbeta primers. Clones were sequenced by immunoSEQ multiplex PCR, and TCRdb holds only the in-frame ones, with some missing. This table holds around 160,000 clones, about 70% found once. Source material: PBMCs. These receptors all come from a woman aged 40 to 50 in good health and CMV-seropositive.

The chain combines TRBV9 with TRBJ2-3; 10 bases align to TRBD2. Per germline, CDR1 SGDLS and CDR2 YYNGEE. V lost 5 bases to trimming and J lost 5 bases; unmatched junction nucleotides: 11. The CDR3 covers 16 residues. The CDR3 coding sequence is TGTGCCAGCAGTCATCGCACTAGCGGGAAGGGAGATACGCAGTATTTT. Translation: CASSHRTSGKGDTQYF. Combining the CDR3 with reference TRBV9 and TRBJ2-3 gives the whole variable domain DSGVTQTPKHLITATGQRVTLRCSPRSGDLSVYWYQQSLDQGLQFLIQYYNGEERAKGNILERFSAQQFPDLHSELNLSSLELGDSALYFCASSHRTSGKGDTQYFGPGTRLTVL.

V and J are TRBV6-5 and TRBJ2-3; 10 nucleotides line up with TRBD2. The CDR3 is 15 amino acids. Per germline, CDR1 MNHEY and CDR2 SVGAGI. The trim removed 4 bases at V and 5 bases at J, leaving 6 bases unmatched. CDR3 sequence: CASSSLAGRIDTQYF. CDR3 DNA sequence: TGTGCCAGCAGTTCACTAGCGGGGCGTATAGATACGCAGTATTTT.

The CDR3 loop is CASSFRTGDSGNTIYF. The CDR3 coding sequence is TGTGCCAGTAGTTTTCGAACCGGTGACTCTGGAAACACCATATATTTT. The chain links TRBV19 to TRBJ1-3; D not resolved. Germline V gene lookup returns CDR1 LNHDA and CDR2 SQIVND (reference sequence). V was pared by 5 bases and J by 0 bases, with 14 bases between. The CDR3 length is 16 residues.

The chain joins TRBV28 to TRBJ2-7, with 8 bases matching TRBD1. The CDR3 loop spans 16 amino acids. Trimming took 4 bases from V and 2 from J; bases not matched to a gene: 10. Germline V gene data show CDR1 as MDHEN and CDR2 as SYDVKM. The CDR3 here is CASSSLGQGKAYEQYF. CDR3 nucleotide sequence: TGTGCCAGCAGTTCCCTCGGACAGGGAAAAGCCTACGAGCAGTACTTC. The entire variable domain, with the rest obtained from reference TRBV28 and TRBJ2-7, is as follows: DVKVTQSSRYLVKRTGEKVFLECVQDMDHENMFWYRQDPGLGLRLIYFSYDVKMKEKGDIPEGYSVSREKKERFSLILESASTNQTSMYLCASSSLGQGKAYEQYFGPGTRLTVT.

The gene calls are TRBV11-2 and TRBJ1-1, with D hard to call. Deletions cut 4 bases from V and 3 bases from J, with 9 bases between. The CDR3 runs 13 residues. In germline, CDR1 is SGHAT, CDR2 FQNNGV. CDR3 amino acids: CASSSSTYTEAFF. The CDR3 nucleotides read TGTGCCAGCAGCTCGAGCACCTACACTGAAGCTTTCTTT.

The CDR3 DNA is TGTGCCAGCAGCAACGGACAGTTTAGAAATGAAAAACTGTTTTTT. Translation gives CASSNGQFRNEKLFF. The chain has TRBV5-8 and TRBJ1-4, with D possibly being TRBD1 (6 bases). This CDR3 has 15 amino acids. Germline CDR1 and CDR2: SGHTS and YDEGEE. V lost 4 bases and J 5 bases, leaving 15 bases between the germline ends.

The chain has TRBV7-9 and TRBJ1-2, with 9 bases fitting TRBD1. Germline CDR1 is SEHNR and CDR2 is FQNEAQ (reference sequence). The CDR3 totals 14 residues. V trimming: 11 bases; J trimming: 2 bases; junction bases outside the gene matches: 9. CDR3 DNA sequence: TGTGCCCTAGGGAGGGGGACAGGGAACTATGGCTACACCTTC. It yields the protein CALGRGTGNYGYTF.

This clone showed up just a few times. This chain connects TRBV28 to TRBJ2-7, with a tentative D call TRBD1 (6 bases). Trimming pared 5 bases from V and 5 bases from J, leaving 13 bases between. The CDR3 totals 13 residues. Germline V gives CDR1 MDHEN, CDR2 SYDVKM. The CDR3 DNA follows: TGTGCCAGCAGTCGGCGAGGGGGTAACGAGCAGTACTTC. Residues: CASSRRGGNEQYF.

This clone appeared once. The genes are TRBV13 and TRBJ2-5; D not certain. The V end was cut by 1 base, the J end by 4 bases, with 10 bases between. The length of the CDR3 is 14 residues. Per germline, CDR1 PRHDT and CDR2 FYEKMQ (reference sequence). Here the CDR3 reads CASSLARLTETQYF. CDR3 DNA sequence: TGTGCCAGCAGCTTAGCCAGGCTTACAGAGACCCAGTACTTC.

This chain's CDR3 is CASSATGTSGAVYF. The CDR3, as DNA: TGTGCCAGCAGCGCCACCGGGACTAGCGGGGCGGTGTACTTC. The rearrangement links TRBV9 to TRBJ2-7; 13 bases line up with TRBD2. This CDR3 is 14 amino acids long. The V and J ends lost 3 bases and 12 bases, in that order; junction bases with no gene match: 9. Germline CDR1 reads SGDLS; CDR2 reads YYNGEE. The full variable domain, its missing parts supplied by reference TRBV9 and TRBJ2-7, is DSGVTQTPKHLITATGQRVTLRCSPRSGDLSVYWYQQSLDQGLQFLIQYYNGEERAKGNILERFSAQQFPDLHSELNLSSLELGDSALYFCASSATGTSGAVYFGPGTRLTVT.

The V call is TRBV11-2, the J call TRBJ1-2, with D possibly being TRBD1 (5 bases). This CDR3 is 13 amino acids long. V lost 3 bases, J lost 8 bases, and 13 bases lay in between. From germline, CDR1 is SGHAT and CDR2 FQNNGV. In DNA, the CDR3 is TGTGCCAGCAGCTTCATAGGGGCTTGGGGCTACACCTTC. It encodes CASSFIGAWGYTF.

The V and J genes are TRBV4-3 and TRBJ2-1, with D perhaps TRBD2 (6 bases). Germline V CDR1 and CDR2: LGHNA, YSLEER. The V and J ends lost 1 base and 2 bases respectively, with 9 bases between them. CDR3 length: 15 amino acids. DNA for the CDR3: TGCGCCAGCAGCCAAGTAGCGGAGGCCTACAATGAGCAGTTCTTC. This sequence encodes CASSQVAEAYNEQFF.

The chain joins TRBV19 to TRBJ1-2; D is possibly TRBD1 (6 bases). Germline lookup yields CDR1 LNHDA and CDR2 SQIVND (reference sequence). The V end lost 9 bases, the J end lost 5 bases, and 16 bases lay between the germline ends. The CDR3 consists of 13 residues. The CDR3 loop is CASGQGRGYGYTF. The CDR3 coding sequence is TGTGCCAGCGGGCAAGGCAGGGGATATGGCTACACCTTC.

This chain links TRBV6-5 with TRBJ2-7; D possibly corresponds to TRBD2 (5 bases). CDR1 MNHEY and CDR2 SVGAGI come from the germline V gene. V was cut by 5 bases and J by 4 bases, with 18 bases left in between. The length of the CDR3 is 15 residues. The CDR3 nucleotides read TGTGCCAGCAGTCCGGACCGGGATTATTATTACGAGCAGTACTTC. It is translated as CASSPDRDYYYEQYF.

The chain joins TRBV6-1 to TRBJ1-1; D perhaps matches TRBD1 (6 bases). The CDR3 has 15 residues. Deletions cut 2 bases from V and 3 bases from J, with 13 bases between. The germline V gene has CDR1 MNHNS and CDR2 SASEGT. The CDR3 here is CASSEISGDDTEAFF. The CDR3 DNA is TGTGCCAGCAGTGAAATTTCAGGGGACGACACTGAAGCTTTCTTT.

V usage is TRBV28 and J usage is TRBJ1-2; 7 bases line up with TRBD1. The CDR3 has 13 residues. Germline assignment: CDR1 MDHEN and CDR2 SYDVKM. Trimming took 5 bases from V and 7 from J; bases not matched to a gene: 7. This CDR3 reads CASSEGQLLGYTF. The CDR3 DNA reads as TGTGCCAGCAGTGAGGGACAGCTCCTTGGCTACACCTTC.

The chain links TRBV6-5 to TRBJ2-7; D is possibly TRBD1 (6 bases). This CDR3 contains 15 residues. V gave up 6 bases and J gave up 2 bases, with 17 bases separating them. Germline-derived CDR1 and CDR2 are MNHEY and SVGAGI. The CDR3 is CASRGLGALPYEQYF. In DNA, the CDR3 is TGTGCCAGCAGAGGACTGGGGGCTCTTCCCTACGAGCAGTACTTC.

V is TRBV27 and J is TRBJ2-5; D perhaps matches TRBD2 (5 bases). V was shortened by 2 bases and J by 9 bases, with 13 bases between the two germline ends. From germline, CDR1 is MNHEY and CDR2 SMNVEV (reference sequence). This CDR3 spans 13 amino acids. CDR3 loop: CASSLRAGVAQYF. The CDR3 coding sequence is TGTGCCAGCAGTTTAAGGGCCGGGGTGGCCCAGTACTTC.

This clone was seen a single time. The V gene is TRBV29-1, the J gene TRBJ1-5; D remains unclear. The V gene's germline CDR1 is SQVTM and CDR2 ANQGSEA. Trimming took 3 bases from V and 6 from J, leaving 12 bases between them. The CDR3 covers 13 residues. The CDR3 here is CSVEGQEGQPQHF. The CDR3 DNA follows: TGCAGCGTTGAGGGCCAGGAGGGTCAGCCCCAGCATTTT.

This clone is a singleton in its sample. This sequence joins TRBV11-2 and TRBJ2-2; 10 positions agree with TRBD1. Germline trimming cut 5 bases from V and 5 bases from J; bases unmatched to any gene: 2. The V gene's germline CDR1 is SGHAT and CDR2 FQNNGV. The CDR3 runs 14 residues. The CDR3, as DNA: TGTGCCAGCAGCAGACAGGGGGCGACCGGGGAGCTGTTTTTT. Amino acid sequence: CASSRQGATGELFF.

The CDR3: CASNSDYYNEQFF. The CDR3 DNA reads as TGTGCCAGCAACTCGGACTACTACAATGAGCAGTTCTTC. The chain carries TRBV6-6 and TRBJ2-1; D is perhaps TRBD2 (6 bases). V lost 7 bases and J 3 bases, leaving 10 bases between the germline ends. This CDR3 comprises 13 residues. Germline V CDR1 and CDR2: MNHNY, SVGAGI (reference sequence).

The CDR3 region is CASSVDLGNSPLHF. The CDR3 DNA is TGTGCCAGCAGCGTAGATCTCGGTAATTCACCCCTCCACTTT. The chain uses TRBV9 and TRBJ1-6; the D is unclear. The CDR3 runs to 14 residues. V was pared by 0 bases and J by 6 bases, with 7 bases between. Germline V gives CDR1 SGDLS, CDR2 YYNGEE.

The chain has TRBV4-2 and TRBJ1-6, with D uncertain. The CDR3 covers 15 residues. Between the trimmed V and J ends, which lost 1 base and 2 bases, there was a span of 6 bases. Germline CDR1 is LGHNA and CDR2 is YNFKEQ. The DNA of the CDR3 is TGTGCCAGCAGCCAAGTCAACACCTATAATTCACCCCTCCACTTT. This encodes CASSQVNTYNSPLHF.

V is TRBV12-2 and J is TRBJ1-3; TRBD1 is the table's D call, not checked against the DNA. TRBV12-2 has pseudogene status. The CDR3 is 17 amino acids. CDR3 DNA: TGTGCAAGTCGCTTAGAGACAGGGCGCAAGTCTGGAAACACCATATATTTT. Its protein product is CASRLETGRKSGNTIYF.

CDR3 residues: CASSADSSNQPQHF. CDR3 sequence (DNA): TGTGCCAGCAGTGCGGACAGTAGCAATCAGCCCCAGCATTTT. The chain recombines TRBV2 with TRBJ1-5; tentative D call: TRBD1 (6 bases). V gave up 4 bases and J gave up 0 bases, with 7 bases separating them. CDR1 is SNHLY, CDR2 FYNNEI, per germline. The CDR3 has 14 residues. Filled out from reference TRBV2 and TRBJ1-5, the complete variable domain reads EPEVTQTPSHQVTQMGQEVILRCVPISNHLYFYWYRQILGQKVEFLVSFYNNEISEKSEIFDDQFSVERPDGSNFTLKIRSTKLEDSAMYFCASSADSSNQPQHFGDGTRLSIL.

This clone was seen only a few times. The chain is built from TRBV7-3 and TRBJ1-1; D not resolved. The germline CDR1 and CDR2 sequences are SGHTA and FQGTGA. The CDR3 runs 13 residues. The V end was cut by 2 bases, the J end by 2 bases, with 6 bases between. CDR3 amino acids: CASSLQTNTEAFF. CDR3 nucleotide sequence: TGTGCCAGCAGCTTACAGACTAACACTGAAGCTTTCTTT.

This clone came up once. CDR3 in amino acids: CASSPGQNTEAFF. CDR3 nucleotides: TGTGCCAGCAGTCCCGGACAGAACACTGAAGCTTTCTTT. This rearrangement joins TRBV6-5 to TRBJ1-1; the D gene is possibly TRBD1 (5 bases). V lost 5 bases and J lost 1, with 8 bases in between. Germline CDR1 and CDR2: MNHEY and SVGAGI. The CDR3 has 13 residues.